The text below deals with one TCR beta chain. This receptor's antigen is unknown. Base quality data are lacking; no much larger clone is found one base away. The cohort was made up of about 670 healthy bone marrow donors. At the time of sampling, all cohort members were nominally healthy, though unrecorded immune exposures were likely present. The donor tested CMV seropositive, placing the donor among the 250 to 350 seropositive members of the cohort. Every donor gave a peripheral blood sample, and the peripheral blood mononuclear cells from that sample were used for TCR beta sequencing. Genomic DNA was extracted from the blood cell samples with the Qiagen DNeasy Blood Extraction Kit. The method behind the library was the immunoSEQ multiplex PCR assay. A mixture of 60 forward primers for TCR Vbeta segments and 13 reverse primers for TCR Jbeta segments was used in the multiplex PCR. The CDR3 region of rearranged TCR beta genes was amplified from genomic DNA with a multiplex PCR assay. On the Illumina HiSeq System, the amplified TCR beta libraries were sequenced as 87-base-pair reads. Concerning the study's data processing: In a later analysis, some 80 million unique TCR beta chains were counted across the 650 to 700 repertoires, and around 10 million of these chains were shared by at least two donors. A nearest-neighbor algorithm error-corrected the raw reads and collapsed the reads into unique sequences, merging closely related sequences to remove PCR and sequencing errors. To assign V, D and J gene segments, CDR3 sequences were aligned to IMGT reference sequences. For a sequence to be retained, a match of at least six nucleotides was required to both a V gene segment and a J gene segment. Rearrangements were called productive when the CDR3 lacked stop codons and stayed in frame with V and J; all others were non-productive. Following IMGT convention, CDR3 was defined as the stretch from the second conserved V-encoded cysteine to the conserved J-encoded phenylalanine. In an earlier analysis of just under 600 of the donors, sequences lacking an unambiguous match to a single V gene segment were excluded. In an earlier analysis of 587 of the donors, a V segment was called functional when productive rearrangements were above 56.7%, and segregating when the standard deviation between donors exceeded 5%. A statistical classification framework was built for diagnosing cytomegalovirus status from the catalog of TCR beta chain sequences. In a later analysis, TCR nucleotide sequences were compared against IMGT/GENE-DB human TR gene sequences so that V and J genes could be assigned. Using the TCRdist pipeline, a later analysis assigned CDR3 sequences along with most-parsimonious VDJ recombination scenarios. A later analysis defined each TCR beta chain by its CDR3 amino acid sequence plus V-gene family, and excluded reads lacking a unique V-gene family. As a way to deal with suspected cross-contamination and a sequencing artifact, a later analysis dropped 500 to 700 nucleotide sequences that were highly shared and had low generation probability. A later analysis calculated a clonal expansion index for each public chain from normalized within-repertoire ranks of inferred template counts. In a later analysis, generation probabilities were computed with a VDJ recombination model fitted to out-of-frame rearrangements, and the resulting probabilities were checked against IGoR. In a later analysis, hypergeometric tests were used to score TCR-TCR, TCR-HLA and TCR-CMV co-occurrence, with a repertoire-size bias correction applied to TCR pairs. In a later analysis, false discovery rates were estimated by permuting HLA or CMV assignments 20 times. In a later analysis, co-occurring TCRs were grouped with DBSCAN, and TCRdist sequence similarity was added when clustering was performed within HLA-allele-positive subsets. Repertoires with fewer than 30,000 or more than 120,000 public chains, plus five repertoires with anomalous nucleotide sharing, were excluded from co-occurrence clustering. TCRdb re-hosts the immuneACCESS table, in-frame sequences only. Its copies lack some clones; in the studies checked, an unresolved V gene accounts for under half of them, and the cause for the rest is not known. The DNA was the basis for D and trimming; V, J and clone size are from that table. The sample records about 190,000 clones, more than 60% of which are singletons. The top ten constitute approximately 2.1% of the sample.

The CDR3 numbers 15 residues from cysteine through phenylalanine. Only the CDR3 region is kept as DNA, spanning 45 bases read in frame from base 1. V was cut back by 0 bases and J by 7 bases, leaving a gap of 15 bases between them. For CDR1 and CDR2, the germline V gene (reference sequence) lists SGHNT and YYREEE. This sample stems from a study of cytomegalovirus exposure and HLA in healthy donors (dated by TCRdb to 2016 to 2017). At the level of the whole study: An earlier analysis of under 600 of the donors reported 250 to 300 Gb of sequence data and 117 million unique TCR beta sequences from 190 million or so T cells. About 330 gigabases of sequencing data and roughly 80 million unique TCR sequences made up an early release that covered approximately 620 HLA-typed donors. Of the roughly 420 genotyped donors, approximately 80% were placed in the genetic ancestry cluster associated with self-reported Caucasian donors. The study aimed to test whether signatures of past pathogen exposure could be identified by cataloging public T cell receptors. Using immunosequencing, the study profiled T cell repertoires from around 670 subjects and related those repertoires to cytomegalovirus serostatus. Along with the roughly 670-subject first cohort, a separate validation cohort of over a hundred different subjects was used. High-throughput TCR immunosequencing, statistical association of individual TCRs with disease status, and machine learning were combined to predict cytomegalovirus infection status. A later analysis re-examined previously published TCR beta repertoires from about 670 donors and added high-resolution HLA genotyping to investigate patterns of TCR occurrence. In the later analysis, no new phenotypic data were used to find candidate immune exposures; instead, reliance was placed on TCR beta sequences and their occurrence across donors. In an earlier analysis of over 550 of the donors, high-throughput TCR beta sequencing was used to judge whether each TCR beta V gene segment behaved as functional or pseudogenic. Donor age, sex, ethnicity and CMV serostatus were compiled together with the repertoire data. A later genetic analysis used genome-wide SNP genotypes for about three fifths of the roughly 700 donors, treating that subset as a discovery cohort. Every repertoire in the discovery cohort had been generated on one and the same sequencing platform. HLA typing included class I and class II loci at four-digit resolution. The number of typed donors differed by locus: roughly 629-640 for A, B, C, DRB1 and DQB1; 500 to 550 for DQA1; around 580 for DPA1; and around 470 for DPB1. Because of strong linkage in the cohort, a few DR-DQ haplotypes were treated as single units for association and clustering. Among under 450 genotyped donors of the cohort, an average of 235,054 unique TCR beta nucleotide sequences were sequenced per donor, roughly 20% of them non-productive. The research as a whole found: The study gave a list of 150 to 200 TCR beta chains associated with cytomegalovirus. Some IMGT-functional V segments, including TRBV6-2 and TRBV6-3, could not be distinguished by the 87-base-pair reads and were therefore excluded. A later analysis associated about 17,000 TCR beta sequences with specific HLA alleles at a false discovery rate of 0.05. Roughly uniform sequencing depth across donors was assumed in presence/absence analyses, although this assumption may not hold. A later analysis found that most CMV-associated TCR beta chains appeared HLA-restricted, with HLA associations seemingly driven largely by CMV exposure. A later analysis found that HLA-associated TCR beta chains were more clonally expanded and had lower generation probabilities than equally common non-associated chains. It was suggested by the authors that the approach could potentially be generalized to other disease states and immunological phenotypes. Most TCR sequences were observed very rarely across donors, whereas some public TCRs were present in many individuals. A further reported finding was that TCR beta sequences accurately predicted the HLA-A and HLA-B alleles for most subjects in the first cohort. In vitro tests confirmed that a few of the cytomegalovirus-associated TCR beta chains recognize cytomegalovirus antigens. For the cohort, immune exposure information was limited to CMV serostatus. An association between a missense DCLRE1C variant and V-gene and J-gene trimming of TCR beta chains was found in a later genetic analysis and replicated in an independent cohort. In an earlier analysis of more than 500 of the donors, most TCR beta V segments appeared in productive rearrangements about 87% or about 30% of the time, broadly matching IMGT annotations. A cluster of highly shared sequence variants was judged likely to represent a technical artifact of the sequencing pipeline. Several of the top co-occurrence clusters appeared to be linked to parvovirus B19, influenza, CMV and Epstein-Barr virus, according to a later analysis. Assigning TCR associations to individual alleles was difficult when HLA alleles, especially DR and DQ, strongly co-occurred. In a later genetic analysis, fewer N-insertions in productive TCRs were reported among donors in an Asian-associated ancestry cluster than the roughly 640-donor mean. Some 15 rarely observed V segments, including chromosome 9 orphons, were excluded from the earlier analysis of about 600 of the donors because counts were too low. Because HLA typing was unavailable for some donors at each locus, only the typed subset was used in association tests. In a later analysis, TCR association rates were found to vary across HLA loci, with the most associated TCRs seen for DRB1 alleles and the fewest for HLA-C alleles. This cohort had only TCR beta chains sequenced, and the lack of alpha or paired-chain data limited which features could be detected. Linkage disequilibrium might explain the correlated functional status among segregating V segments, but an unknown experimental factor could not be ruled out. In both the original and validation cohorts, the classifier was reported to diagnose cytomegalovirus status with high specificity and sensitivity.

The rearrangement joined TRBV5-4 to TRBJ2-3; 6 matching bases give a weak D call of TRBD2. This sequence was found in a woman between 25 and 40 years old in good health and CMV-seropositive. Sequencing was carried out using PBMCs. In nucleotide form, the sequence is TGTGCCAGCAGCTTGGGGGAGCTGGCGGGAAATACGCAGTATTTT. Its product reads: CASSLGELAGNTQYF.